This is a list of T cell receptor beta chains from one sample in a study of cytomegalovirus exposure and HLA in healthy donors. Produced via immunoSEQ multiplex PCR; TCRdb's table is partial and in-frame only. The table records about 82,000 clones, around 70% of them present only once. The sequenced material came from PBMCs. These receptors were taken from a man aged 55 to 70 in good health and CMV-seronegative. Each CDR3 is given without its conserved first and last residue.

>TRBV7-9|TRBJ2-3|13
ASSDDRFSTDTQY
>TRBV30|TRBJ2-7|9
AWSAGWEQY
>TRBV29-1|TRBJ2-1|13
SVRPGTSGSNEQF
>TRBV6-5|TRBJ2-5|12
ASSYSLGRETQY
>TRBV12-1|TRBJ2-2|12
ASSFSPNTGELF
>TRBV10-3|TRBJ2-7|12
AISELQGFGEQY
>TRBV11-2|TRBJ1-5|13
ASSSLAGVGQPQH
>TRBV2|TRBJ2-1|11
ASREGWGNEQF
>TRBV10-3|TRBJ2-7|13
AISDFVSLSYEQY
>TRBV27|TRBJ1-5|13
ASSGEPRGDQPQH
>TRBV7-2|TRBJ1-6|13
ASITQSTGNSPLH
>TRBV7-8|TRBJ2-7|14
ASSLRAGQGFYEQY
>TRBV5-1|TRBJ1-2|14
ASSLTLRSASYGYT
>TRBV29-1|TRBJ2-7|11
SVGSELNYEQY
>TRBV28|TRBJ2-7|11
ASTSRALGEQY
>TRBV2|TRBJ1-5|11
ASRGTGSQPQH
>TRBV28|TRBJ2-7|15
ASSSPAGTESSYEQY
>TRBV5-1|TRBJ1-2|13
ASSAQAEQEYGYT
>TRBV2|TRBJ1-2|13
ASNTRTGAEDGYT
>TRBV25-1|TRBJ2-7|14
ASSDPSGQGANEQY
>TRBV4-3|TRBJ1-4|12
ASSPEVRGQKLF
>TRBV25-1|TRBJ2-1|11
ASSVAFYNEQF
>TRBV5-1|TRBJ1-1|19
ASSLLGSGGRTTSSNTEAF
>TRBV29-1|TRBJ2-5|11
SVEWGRQETQY
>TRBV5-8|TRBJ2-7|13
ASRAGRVWRGEQY
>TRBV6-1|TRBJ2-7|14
ASSEPAGRGAYEQY
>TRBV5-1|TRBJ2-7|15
ASSSGGASGVFYEQY
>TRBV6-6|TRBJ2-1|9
ASSGGLEQF
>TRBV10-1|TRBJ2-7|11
ASSEEQGYEQY
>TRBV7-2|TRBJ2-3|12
ASSFRGSTDTQY
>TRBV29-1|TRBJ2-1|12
SGAGQGTYNEQF
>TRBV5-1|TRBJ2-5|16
ASSSMTSGDGSQETQY
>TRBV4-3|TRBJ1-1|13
ASSPTGRSNTEAF
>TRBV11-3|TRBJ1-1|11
ASSQQGDTEAF
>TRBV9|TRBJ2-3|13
ASSVGGGLADTQY
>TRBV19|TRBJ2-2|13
ASSTGALWTGELF
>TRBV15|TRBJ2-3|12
ATSRDSTSDTQY
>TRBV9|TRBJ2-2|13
ASSVAPRNTGELF
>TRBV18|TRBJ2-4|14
ASSLGTDLAKNIQY
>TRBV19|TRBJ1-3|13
ASSTGGGAGNTIY
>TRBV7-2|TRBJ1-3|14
ASSLNTGHSGNTIY
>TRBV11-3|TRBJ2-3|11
ASSRGSTDTQY
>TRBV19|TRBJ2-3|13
ASRLGQWDTDTQY
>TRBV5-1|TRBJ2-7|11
ASSLEAGVEQY
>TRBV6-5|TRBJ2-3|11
ASSYREAGQEY
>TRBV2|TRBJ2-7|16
ASSEVFTGTRTIYEQY